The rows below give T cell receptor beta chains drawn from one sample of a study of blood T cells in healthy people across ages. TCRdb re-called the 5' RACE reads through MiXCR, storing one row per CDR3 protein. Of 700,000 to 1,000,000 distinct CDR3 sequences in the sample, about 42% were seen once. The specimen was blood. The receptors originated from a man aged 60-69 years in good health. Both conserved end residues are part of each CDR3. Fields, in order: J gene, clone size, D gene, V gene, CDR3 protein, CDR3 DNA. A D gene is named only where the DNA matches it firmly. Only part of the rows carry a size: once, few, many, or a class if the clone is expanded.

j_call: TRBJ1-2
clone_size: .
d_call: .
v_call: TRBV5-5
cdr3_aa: CASSLSGPANYGYTF
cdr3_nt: TGTGCCAGCAGCTTGAGCGGCCCAGCTAACTATGGCTACACCTTC

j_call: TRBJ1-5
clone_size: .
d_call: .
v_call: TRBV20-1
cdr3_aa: CSARFAGAGNQPQHF
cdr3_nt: TGCAGTGCTAGATTCGCGGGGGCAGGGAATCAGCCCCAGCATTTT

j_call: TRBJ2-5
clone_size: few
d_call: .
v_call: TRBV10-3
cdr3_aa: CAISGAGQETQYF
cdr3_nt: TGTGCCATCAGTGGGGCAGGCCAAGAGACCCAGTACTTC

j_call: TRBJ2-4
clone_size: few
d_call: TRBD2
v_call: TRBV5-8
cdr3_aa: CASSPAGGPIGAKNIQYF
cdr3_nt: TGTGCCAGCAGCCCAGCGGGGGGGCCGATAGGGGCCAAAAACATTCAGTACTTC

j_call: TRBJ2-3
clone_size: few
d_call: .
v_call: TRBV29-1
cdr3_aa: CSVTAATGTQYF
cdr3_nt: TGCAGCGTTACCGCCGCAACGGGTACGCAGTATTTT

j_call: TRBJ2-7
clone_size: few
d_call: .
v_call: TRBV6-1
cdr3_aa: CASIQVAGTYEQYF
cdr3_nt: TGTGCCAGCATTCAGGTCGCAGGCACCTACGAGCAGTACTTC

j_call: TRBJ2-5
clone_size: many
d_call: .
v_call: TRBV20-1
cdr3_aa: CSASAGETQYF
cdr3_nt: TGCAGTGCTAGCGCCGGGGAGACCCAGTACTTC

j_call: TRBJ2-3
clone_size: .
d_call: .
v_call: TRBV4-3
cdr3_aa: CASSQETGLSTDTQYF
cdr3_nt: TGCGCCAGCAGCCAAGAGACGGGGTTGAGCACAGATACGCAGTATTTT

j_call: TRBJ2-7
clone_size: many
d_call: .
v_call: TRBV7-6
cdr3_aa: CASSLDSSYEQYF
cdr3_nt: TGTGCCAGCAGCCTTGACAGTTCCTACGAGCAGTACTTC

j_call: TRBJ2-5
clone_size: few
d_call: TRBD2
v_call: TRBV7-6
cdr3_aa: CASSSGLAGGLPEQYF
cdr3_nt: TGTGCCAGCAGCTCCGGTCTAGCGGGGGGACTTCCTGAGCAGTACTTC

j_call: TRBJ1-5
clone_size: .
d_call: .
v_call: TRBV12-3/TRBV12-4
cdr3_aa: CASREQGEQPQHF
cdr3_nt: TGTGCCAGCAGAGAACAGGGAGAACAGCCCCAGCATTTT

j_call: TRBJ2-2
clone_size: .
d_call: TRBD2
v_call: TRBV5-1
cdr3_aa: CASGNSQRGPGELFF
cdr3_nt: TGCGCCAGCGGTAACTCCCAGCGGGGGCCCGGGGAGCTGTTTTTT

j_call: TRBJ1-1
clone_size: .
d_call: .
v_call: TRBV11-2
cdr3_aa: CASSWTSLSEVFF
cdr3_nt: TGTGCCAGCAGCTGGACTTCACTTTCAGAAGTTTTCTTT

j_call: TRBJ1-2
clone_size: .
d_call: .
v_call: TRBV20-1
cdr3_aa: CSARDRAGITNYGYTF
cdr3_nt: TGCAGTGCTAGAGATCGGGCGGGGATCACTAACTATGGCTACACCTTC